The entry below gives a single T cell receptor beta chain sequence along with its context. The sample is drawn from a study of blood T cell repertoires in COVID-19. Study overall: Researchers got acute and convalescent COVID-19 samples from the United States, Italy and Spain. PBMCs, B-cell-depleted T cells, or T cells provided the cDNA or gDNA that made up the material.

Germline CDR1 reads LNHDA; CDR2 reads SQIVND (reference sequence). Trimming left V 8 bases short and J 1 base short, with 15 bases between. There are 15 residues in the CDR3. In the authors' methods: Estimation of nucleated cell counts was performed using reference gene primer amplification. Method: immunoSEQ multiplex PCR; TCRdb's copy keeps in-frame clones and lacks some. The D gene and trimming were derived from the DNA, and the V and J assignments and clone size from that table. The table lists about 190,000 clones, 70% to 80% of them singletons, with about 14% in the top ten. V and J are TRBV19 and TRBJ1-5; D ambiguous. The specimen sequenced was peripheral blood. This TCR derives from a man aged 45 to 65 who had recovered from COVID-19. The CDR3: CASSRRGGSNQPQHF. CDR3 nucleotide sequence: TGTGCCAGTTCTCGTCGGGGTGGGAGCAATCAGCCCCAGCATTTT.